The clone carrying this TCR beta chain was recorded many times. The record originates from a study of T cells in Graves' hyperthyroidism and ophthalmopathy. Researchers took RNA transcripts and amplified the TCR beta CDR3 regions from them. TCR CDR3 underwent first-round RT-PCR with the HTBI primer set. Via MiXCR, TCRdb re-called the multiplex PCR reads, giving one row per CDR3 protein. The sample consists of 400,000 to 500,000 distinct CDR3 sequences, about 15% of them appearing once. The V gene end was trimmed by 0 bases and the J gene end by 6 bases; junction bases not matched to a gene: 13. This CDR3 has 17 amino acids.

This clonotype originated in a man younger than 30 with Graves' ophthalmopathy. Material for sequencing was blood. This chain links TRBV12-3 or TRBV12-4 with TRBJ2-7, with TRBD2 matching over 8 bases. CDR3 residues: CASSLALGLVSRGEQYF. The CDR3 DNA reads as TGTGCCAGCAGTTTAGCGTTGGGACTAGTGTCCCGGGGCGAGCAGTACTTC.